This T cell receptor (beta chain) was sequenced for a study of T-cell memory formation after mild COVID-19 (dated by TCRdb to the early 2020s). Concerning the study at large: Most TCR sequence clusters were specific to one of the two donors. The cohort was made up of two young adult volunteers, one female and one male, who were previously healthy. In a couple of donors, T-cell clones that expanded and contracted after mild COVID-19 were tracked by sequencing TCRalpha and TCRbeta repertoires over time. General findings and caveats noted by the study authors: Only a couple of mild cases were covered by the study, and larger cohorts that include severe cases with pre-infection samples were considered necessary. Some responding clones were detected in pre-infection memory, which suggested that pre-existing cross-reactive memory T cells had joined the SARS-CoV-2 response. SARS-CoV-2 specificity of the second-wave clones peaking on day 37 was not confirmed. Balanced CD4/CD8 phenotypes were observed for clones contracting from day 15 to 85, whereas a bias towards CD4+ was observed for a second wave of clones expanding from day 15 to 37. Contracting CD4+ clones turned up mainly in the CM and EM memory subsets, whereas EMRA was where CD8+ clones were enriched.

In regard to this clonotype: Its antigen has not been determined. No much larger clone is present one base from it, and per-base qualities are unavailable.

The CDR3 spans 13 residues, from the cysteine through the phenylalanine. The entry retains the CDR3 DNA only, 39 bases that are in frame from base 1. V is reduced by 6 bases and J by 7 bases, leaving a spacing of 13 bases between them. Ficoll-Paque density gradient centrifugation was the method used to isolate PBMCs. The data were produced on an Illumina NovaSeq 6000. Using 5'RACE with constant-segment primers, TCRalpha and TCRbeta cDNA libraries were constructed, with sample barcodes and unique molecular identifiers added in the process. Trizol reagent was used to extract RNA from every sample. Libraries were amplified in two PCR steps, with a second sample barcode and Illumina TruSeq adapters added in the second step. Sequencing of the libraries was done on an Illumina NovaSeq, producing 2 x 150 bp paired-end reads. For the original study's pipeline: The reads were demultiplexed and collapsed into UMI-guided consensus sequences using migec v1.2.7. Using mixcr v2.1.11, UMI consensuses were aligned to TRA and TRB V and J templates and then assembled into clonotypes. Expanded or contracted clonotypes were those called significant by both edgeR and NoisET, with noise models trained on biological replicates. For edgeR calls, the cutoffs were a false discovery rate-adjusted p below 0.01 and a log2 fold-change threshold of 1. As an exploratory analysis of dynamics, max-normalized trajectories of the 1000 most abundant clonotypes were examined by PCA with hierarchical clustering. The CD4 or CD8 phenotype of responding clones was assigned using the separately sequenced CD4+ and CD8+ repertoires. Using fastp trimming at Q25 and MiXCR clonotype assembly, TCRdb reanalyzed the public sequencing data and kept in-frame beta chains. Rows merge per CDR3 protein into single entries with the most common DNA and genes. TCRdb, not the original authors, processed these V and J calls. Recorded for this sample are some 150,000 distinct CDR3 sequences; about 19% of them occurred a single time. 2% to 2.5% of the sample lies in the top ten.

Sequences were obtained from PBMCs or a T cell subset sorted from them (not recorded which). The sequence was obtained from an adult woman who had mild COVID-19 (a few samples of this study predate the infection). The sample titles of this study are shuffled in the database, so cell type and time point are left out; the donor was told from shared clones. The sequence is built from TRBV12-3 or TRBV12-4 and TRBJ2-1; the best D guess is TRBD2, with 5 bases matching. The sequenced DNA is TGTGCCAGCAGGGCACTAGACTTGAATGAGCAGTTCTTC. It translates to CASRALDLNEQFF.